One sample yielded the 21 T cell receptor beta chains listed below, sequenced in a study of CD8+ T cells in alopecia areata (dated by TCRdb to the late 2010s). In roughly five patients from the biomarker study, CD4+ cells were sorted further to obtain CD25+CD127- cells. Library preparation was by the immunoSEQ multiplex PCR assay. RNA was extracted from all samples and reverse transcribed into cDNA as template for TCR sequencing. The table was pulled from immuneACCESS by TCRdb, which kept in-frame rearrangements only. Such tables lose some clones; where checked, under half of the loss comes from unresolved V genes, and the rest has no known cause. The sample data list tens of thousands of clones, and more than 50% of these were observed just once. The ten largest clones add up to over 1.5% of the sample. The sequenced sample was CD4+ Tregs sorted from blood. These receptors all come from a human donor with alopecia areata.

The rearrangement links TRBV11-2 to TRBJ2-2; D unresolved. Trimming stripped 5 bases from V and 4 bases from J, with 8 bases between. The germline V gene encodes CDR1 SGHAT and CDR2 FQNNGV. This CDR3 has 13 residues. The CDR3 DNA follows: TGTGCCAGCAGCATTGGCCGCACCGGGGAGCTGTTTTTT. Its translation is CASSIGRTGELFF.

This sequence joins TRBV5-6 and TRBJ1-5; D might be TRBD1 (6 bases). This CDR3 comprises 16 residues. Trimming cost V 0 bases and J 0 bases, with 10 bases left between them. CDR1 is SGHDT and CDR2 is YYEEEE in the germline V gene. The CDR3 DNA follows: TGTGCCAGCAGCTTGGGAGGGGGTGTTAGCAATCAGCCCCAGCATTTT. Residues: CASSLGGGVSNQPQHF.

The chain recombines TRBV7-9 with TRBJ1-4, with 7 bases aligning to TRBD1. The CDR3 contains 13 residues. Germline V CDR1 and CDR2: SEHNR, FQNEAQ (reference sequence). Trimming at V came to 7 bases and at J to 7 bases, leaving 6 bases not matched to a gene. The CDR3, as DNA: TGTGCCAGCACACAACGACAGGGTGAAAAACTGTTTTTT. Protein: CASTQRQGEKLFF.

J is TRBJ2-6 and V is TRBV4-2, with D uncertain. The CDR3 has 15 amino acids. CDR1 is LGHNA, CDR2 YNFKEQ, per germline. V lost 5 bases and J 0 bases, leaving 8 bases between the germline ends. CDR3 protein: CASSSTSSGANVLTF. CDR3 bases: TGTGCCAGCAGCAGTACGAGCTCTGGGGCCAACGTCCTGACTTTC.

V and J are TRBV7-2 and TRBJ1-2; D is possibly TRBD1 (5 bases). The CDR3 is 13 residues long. Germline V lookup: CDR1 SGHTA, CDR2 FQGNSA. Trimming took off 2 bases at V and 5 bases at J, with 9 bases between the two ends. CDR3 sequence: CASSLQGSYGYTF. The DNA for the CDR3 is TGTGCCAGCAGCTTACAGGGAAGTTATGGCTACACCTTC.

This sequence joins TRBV7-3 and TRBJ2-2; no reliable D call. V lost 5 bases and J lost 7, with 11 bases in between. CDR3 size: 13 residues. CDR1 is SGHTA and CDR2 is FQGTGA in the germline V gene. As DNA, the CDR3 is TGTGCCAGCAGCCCAAATTTCTTCGGGGAGCTGTTTTTT. Protein sequence: CASSPNFFGELFF. Full variable domain (outside the CDR3, taken from reference TRBV7-3 and TRBJ2-2): GAGVSQTPSNKVTEKGKYVELRCDPISGHTALYWYRQSLGQGPEFLIYFQGTGAADDSGLPNDRFFAVRPEGSVSTLKIQRTERGDSAVYLCASSPNFFGELFFGEGSRLTVL.

This clone occurred a few times. V and J are TRBV16 and TRBJ2-5; D is possibly TRBD1 (5 bases). CDR1 and CDR2 from the germline V gene are KGHSY and FQNENV. This CDR3 has 12 residues. V was shortened by 6 bases and J by 2 bases, with 7 bases between the two germline ends. CDR3 in amino acids: CASRRQQETQYF. The CDR3 coding sequence is TGTGCCAGCAGACGACAGCAAGAGACCCAGTACTTC.

The rearrangement joins TRBV6-1 to TRBJ2-7; D uncertain. This CDR3 comprises 14 residues. Germline CDR1 is MNHNS and CDR2 is SASEGT. V shed 0 bases and J shed 6 bases, with 12 bases lying between them. The DNA of the CDR3 is TGTGCCAGCAGTGAAGCGAGCAGAATCTCCGAGCAGTACTTC. Amino acid sequence: CASSEASRISEQYF.

The chain is built from TRBV4-1 and TRBJ2-2; a possible D gene is TRBD1 (6 bases). Germline V gene lookup returns CDR1 MGHRA and CDR2 YSYEKL. Trimming took 0 bases from V and 7 from J, leaving 12 bases between them. This CDR3 contains 15 residues. The CDR3 DNA is TGCGCCAGCAGCCAAGACTACAGGGTCCGCGGGGAGCTGTTTTTT. This codes for CASSQDYRVRGELFF.

The chain uses TRBV7-2 and TRBJ1-4, with D hard to call. The CDR3 is 15 amino acids. Trimming removed 2 bases at V and 8 bases at J, with 15 bases between. In germline, CDR1 is SGHTA, CDR2 FQGNSA. The CDR3 here is CASSLRPGLGEKLFF. DNA of the CDR3: TGTGCCAGCAGCTTACGTCCTGGACTGGGCGAAAAACTGTTTTTT.

As DNA, the CDR3 is TGTGCCAGCTCACCCGCGGGCAGGGGTCGTCAGCCCCAGCATTTT. This gives the protein CASSPAGRGRQPQHF. The gene calls are TRBV18 and TRBJ1-5; D might be TRBD1 (6 bases). Trimming shortened V by 3 bases and J by 6 bases, and 15 bases separated the two germline ends. The CDR3 consists of 15 residues. Germline CDR1 reads KGHSH; CDR2 reads LQKENI.

The rearrangement uses TRBV7-2 and TRBJ2-7, with D uncertain. Germline CDR1 is SGHTA and CDR2 is FQGNSA. The CDR3 is 13 residues long. V lost 2 bases, J lost 3 bases, and 8 bases lay in between. This CDR3 is CASSLRQSYEQYF. DNA for the CDR3: TGTGCCAGCAGCTTACGGCAGAGCTACGAGCAGTACTTC.

This clone is medium-sized. This chain links TRBV7-2 with TRBJ2-3, with D uncertain. This CDR3 spans 13 amino acids. Between the trimmed V and J ends, which lost 2 bases and 2 bases, there was a span of 5 bases. Germline CDR1 and CDR2: SGHTA and FQGNSA. The CDR3 DNA reads TGTGCCAGCAGCTTATCTCACACAGATACGCAGTATTTT. Amino acids: CASSLSHTDTQYF. The complete variable domain, with remaining parts taken from reference TRBV7-2 and TRBJ2-3, reads GAGVSQSPSNKVTEKGKDVELRCDPISGHTALYWYRQSLGQGLEFLIYFQGNSAPDKSGLPSDRFSAERTGGSVSTLTIQRTQQEDSAVYLCASSLSHTDTQYFGPGTRLTVL.

This clone was picked up a small number of times. V is TRBV4-2 and J is TRBJ2-3; a weak D match, TRBD1 (5 bases). Germline V gene data show CDR1 as LGHNA and CDR2 as YNFKEQ. V was cut by 0 bases and J by 5 bases, with 6 bases left in between. The CDR3 consists of 13 residues. The CDR3 nucleotides are TGTGCCAGCAGCCAAGATAGGGGAGATACGCAGTATTTT. Its protein product is CASSQDRGDTQYF.

The genes are TRBV5-6 and TRBJ2-7; TRBD2 matches 7 bases. CDR3 length: 15 residues. The junction had 3 bases not matched to a gene; V was cut back by 0 bases and J by 0 bases. The germline gives CDR1 SGHDT, CDR2 YYEEEE. CDR3 sequence reads: CASSLAPGGSYEQYF. The CDR3 coding sequence is TGTGCCAGCAGCTTGGCCCCGGGAGGCTCCTACGAGCAGTACTTC.

The V call is TRBV7-2, the J call TRBJ1-6; TRBD1 aligns across 7 bases. The CDR3 contains 15 residues. V was pared by 7 bases and J by 4 bases, with 7 bases of the junction left unmatched. Looked up from germline, CDR1 is SGHTA and CDR2 is FQGNSA. CDR3 sequence: CASTTLTGYNSPLHF. The CDR3 coding sequence is TGTGCCAGCACCACCCTGACAGGGTATAATTCACCCCTCCACTTT.

The sample holds a few counts of this clone. The chain employs TRBV6-5 and TRBJ2-5, with 7 bases identical to TRBD1. The germline V gene has CDR1 MNHEY and CDR2 SVGAGI. The CDR3 has 14 residues. Trimming cost V 6 bases and J 6 bases; bases outside gene matches: 10. The CDR3 DNA follows: TGTGCCAGCAGCCGGACAGGCCTCATGAAGACCCAGTACTTC. As protein: CASSRTGLMKTQYF.

V and J are TRBV27 and TRBJ2-7; D remains unclear. V lost 4 bases, J lost 6 bases, and 16 bases lay in between. The CDR3 consists of 14 residues. The germline V gene has CDR1 MNHEY and CDR2 SMNVEV (reference sequence). The chain's CDR3 is CASSSQPRIGEQYF. The DNA for the CDR3 is TGTGCCAGCAGTTCGCAGCCGAGGATCGGCGAGCAGTACTTC.

The V gene is TRBV28, the J gene TRBJ2-1; either TRBD1 or TRBD2 may fit D (5 bases each). Looked up from germline, CDR1 is MDHEN and CDR2 is SYDVKM. With 8 bases removed from V and 1 base from J, the gap between germline ends came to 15 bases. This CDR3 region has 15 residues. The CDR3: CASLQRTRSYNEQFF. In DNA form, the CDR3 reads TGTGCCAGCCTACAGCGGACACGTTCCTACAATGAGCAGTTCTTC.

This rearrangement joins TRBV6-5 to TRBJ1-2, with a possible D match to TRBD1 (5 bases). V shed 8 bases and J shed 7 bases, with 17 bases lying between them. CDR3 length: 13 amino acids. In germline, CDR1 is MNHEY, CDR2 SVGAGI. CDR3: CASGRLGRSGYTF. The CDR3 DNA reads TGTGCCAGCGGGAGGTTGGGGCGGAGTGGCTACACCTTC.

This clone showed up just a few times. This chain connects TRBV29-1 to TRBJ1-1; D uncertain. The CDR3 runs to 15 residues. The V end was cut by 0 bases, the J end by 5 bases, with 16 bases between. Germline V gene data show CDR1 as SQVTM and CDR2 as ANQGSEA. The CDR3 DNA sequence: TGCAGCGTTGAAGATTCATGGGCCAGCGGGACTGAAGCTTTCTTT. Its protein is CSVEDSWASGTEAFF.